The source of this TCR beta chain is a study of OX40 agonist ivuxolimab in advanced cancers. At the level of the study: Patients were given ivuxolimab, an antibody that agonizes OX40 (CD134).

Profiled with immunoSEQ multiplex PCR; TCRdb holds only in-frame clones, not every one. The top ten clones hold over 0.3% of a sample with around 40,000 clones, about 86% of them seen once. Trimming stripped 0 bases from V and 7 bases from J, with 16 bases between. The CDR3 is made up of 16 amino acids. Germline CDR1 reads MNHNY; CDR2 reads SVGAGI (reference sequence). The sequenced sample was CD4+ or CD8+ T cells sorted from blood, obtained in a trial of the OX40 agonist ivuxolimab. The chain combines TRBV6-6 with TRBJ1-5; D not certain. The clonotype originates from an adult with an advanced solid tumor such as melanoma, head and neck, liver or kidney cancer. The CDR3 DNA reads as TGTGCCAGCAGTTACTCGAATCTTCCCGGCCCCCAGCCCCAGCATTTT. Protein: CASSYSNLPGPQPQHF.